The present TCR beta chain was sequenced within a study of beta chain features in type 1 diabetes. Study summary: Age, gender and cell yields were similar between patients and healthy donors. The study, taken as a whole, reports: When Type 1 diabetes patients were examined, their TCRB CDR3s proved moderately but significantly shorter in all four CD4+ subsets. The study notes PCR might favor shorter templates equally in patients and controls.

The ends were cut back, 2 bases at V and 8 bases at J, with 9 bases in the middle. The CDR3 loop spans 12 amino acids. Germline-derived CDR1 and CDR2 are MNHNY and SVGAGI (reference sequence). Researchers reported sorting CD4+ naive, central memory, regulatory and stem cell-like memory cells via CD45RO/CCR7/CD25/CD127/CD95/CD27. Every bit of the isolated RNA underwent reverse transcription, so sequencing read expressed TCRB transcripts. Profiling relied on immunoSEQ multiplex PCR, and the TCRdb table lists in-frame clones only, not all of them. In the table there are 250,000 or so clones, about 15% of which are singletons. In the case of this clone: The antigen is unknown.

The chain employs TRBV6-6 and TRBJ1-2; D call uncertain. The sequence was obtained from a man aged 25 to 45 with type 1 diabetes. Sequencing was performed on naive CD4+ T cells from blood. Written as DNA, the CDR3 is TGTGCCAGCAGTTACCCGTCACAAGGCTACACCTTC. Amino acids: CASSYPSQGYTF.